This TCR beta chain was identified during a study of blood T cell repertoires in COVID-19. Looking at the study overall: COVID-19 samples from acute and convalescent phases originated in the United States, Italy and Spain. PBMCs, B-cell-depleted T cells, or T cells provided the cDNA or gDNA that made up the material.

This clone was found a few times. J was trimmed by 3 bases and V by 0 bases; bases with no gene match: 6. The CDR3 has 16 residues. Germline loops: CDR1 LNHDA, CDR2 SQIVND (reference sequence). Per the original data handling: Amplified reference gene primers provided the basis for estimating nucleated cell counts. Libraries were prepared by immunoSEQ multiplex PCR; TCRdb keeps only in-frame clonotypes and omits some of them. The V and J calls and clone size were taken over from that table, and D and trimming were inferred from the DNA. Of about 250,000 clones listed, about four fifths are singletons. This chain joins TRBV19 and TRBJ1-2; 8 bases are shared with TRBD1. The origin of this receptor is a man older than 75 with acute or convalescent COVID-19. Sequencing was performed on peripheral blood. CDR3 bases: TGTGCCAGTAGTATAGATGGGAGGACAGGGTACTATGGCTACACCTTC. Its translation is CASSIDGRTGYYGYTF. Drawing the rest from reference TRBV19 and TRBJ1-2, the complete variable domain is DGGITQSPKYLFRKEGQNVTLSCEQNLNHDAMYWYRQDPGQGLRLIYYSQIVNDFQKGDIAEGYSVSREKKESFPLTVTSAQKNPTAFYLCASSIDGRTGYYGYTFGSGTRLTVV.